One and the same sample provided the 30 T cell receptor beta chains below, sequenced in a study of blood T cell repertoires in COVID-19. The protocol was immunoSEQ multiplex PCR, while the TCRdb copy is restricted to in-frame clones and leaves out a portion. The sample holds 300,000 to 350,000 clones, 80% to 90% seen once. The sequenced material came from PBMCs or T cells enriched from blood (not recorded which). Every receptor here comes from a young man who had recovered from COVID-19.

The rearrangement uses TRBV14 and TRBJ2-3, with a weak D call TRBD1 (5 bases). This CDR3 is 15 amino acids long. Trimming left V 1 base short and J 6 bases short, with 14 bases between. CDR1 is SGHDN and CDR2 is FVKESK in the germline V gene. The CDR3 sequence: CASSQARGARDTQYF. In nucleotides, the CDR3 is TGTGCCAGCAGCCAAGCTAGGGGCGCGAGGGATACGCAGTATTTT.

The chain carries TRBV24-1 and TRBJ2-3, with 8 bases lining up with TRBD1. CDR3 length equals 17 residues. Trimming at V came to 4 bases and at J to 3 bases, leaving 11 bases not matched to a gene. CDR1 KGHDR and CDR2 SFDVKD come from the germline V gene. The CDR3 coding sequence is TGTGCCACCAGTGAAAGGACAGGGCCTAAAGGGACAGATACGCAGTATTTT. Encoded protein: CATSERTGPKGTDTQYF.

The rearrangement uses TRBV6-5 and TRBJ1-4; a possible D gene is TRBD1 (5 bases). The CDR3 contains 15 residues. Trimming cost V 6 bases and J 8 bases, with 19 bases left between them. The germline CDR1 and CDR2 sequences are MNHEY and SVGAGI. CDR3 sequence reads: CASRKLGPLGEKLFF. The CDR3 region has the DNA TGTGCCAGCAGAAAGTTGGGGCCCCTCGGGGAAAAACTGTTTTTT.

V is TRBV30 and J is TRBJ1-5; 7 nucleotides match TRBD1. CDR1 and CDR2 from the germline V gene are GTSNPN and SVGIG (reference sequence). With V trimmed by 2 bases and J by 5 bases, 6 bases remained unmatched. This CDR3 has 14 residues. Here the CDR3 reads CAWSRDSIYQPQHF. CDR3 in DNA: TGTGCCTGGAGTCGGGACAGTATATATCAGCCCCAGCATTTT.

This rearrangement joins TRBV12-5 to TRBJ2-1; 7 bases line up with TRBD1. The V and J ends lost 2 bases and 0 bases, in that order; junction bases with no gene match: 4. The CDR3 has 16 amino acids. Germline assignment: CDR1 LGHNT and CDR2 FRNRAP. Here the CDR3 reads CASGLNRGLSYNEQFF. The CDR3 bases are TGTGCTAGTGGTTTGAACAGGGGCCTCTCCTACAATGAGCAGTTCTTC.

This clone was recorded only once. This chain joins TRBV7-8 and TRBJ2-1, with TRBD1 identical over 10 bases. Germline trimming cut 1 base from V and 5 bases from J; bases unmatched to any gene: 2. This CDR3 spans 15 amino acids. Germline V CDR1 and CDR2: SGHVS, FQNEAQ. This CDR3 reads CASSLDGTGDNEQFF. The CDR3 nucleotides are TGTGCCAGCAGCTTAGACGGGACAGGGGACAATGAGCAGTTCTTC.

V gene TRBV5-1 combines with J gene TRBJ2-5, with a possible D match to TRBD1 (6 bases). This CDR3 has 16 amino acids. The V end was cut by 1 base, the J end by 2 bases, with 15 bases between. Per the germline V gene, CDR1 is SGHRS and CDR2 is YFSETQ. As DNA, the CDR3 is TGCGCCAGCAGCTTGTCGGCAGGGGCTTGGCAAGAGACCCAGTACTTC. The encoded protein is CASSLSAGAWQETQYF.

The chain recombines TRBV5-1 with TRBJ2-1; 8 bases are shared with TRBD1. This CDR3 region has 15 residues. Germline V gene lookup returns CDR1 SGHRS and CDR2 YFSETQ. V shed 2 bases and J 2 bases; nucleotides not matched to a gene: 3. The CDR3 bases are TGCGCCAGCAGCTTCGGACAGGGACCCTACAATGAGCAGTTCTTC. Encoded protein: CASSFGQGPYNEQFF.

This chain connects TRBV24-1 to TRBJ2-2; 8 bases map to TRBD1. Trimming took 2 bases from V and 5 from J; bases not matched to a gene: 6. The CDR3 loop spans 16 amino acids. Germline CDR1 reads KGHDR; CDR2 reads SFDVKD. The CDR3 DNA reads as TGTGCCACCAGTGATTCGGTCAGGGGGCGAACCGGGGAGCTGTTTTTT. Translating gives CATSDSVRGRTGELFF.

The rearrangement links TRBV29-1 to TRBJ2-7; D is perhaps TRBD1 (6 bases). Germline CDR1 is SQVTM and CDR2 is ANQGSEA. Trimming left V 4 bases short and J 0 bases short, with 16 bases between. The CDR3 is made up of 15 amino acids. The CDR3 sequence is CSVGQGTFHSYEQYF. As DNA, the CDR3 is TGCAGCGTTGGGCAGGGGACCTTCCACTCCTACGAGCAGTACTTC.

The chain carries TRBV24-1 and TRBJ2-1; D might be TRBD2 (5 bases). Germline V CDR1 and CDR2: KGHDR, SFDVKD. V lost 6 bases to trimming and J lost 5 bases, with 7 bases between them. The CDR3 loop spans 12 amino acids. CDR3 sequence (DNA): TGTGCCACCAGTCGGGAAGACAATGAGCAGTTCTTC. This encodes CATSREDNEQFF.

The chain uses TRBV18 and TRBJ1-4; weak D call: TRBD1 (5 bases). This CDR3 is 15 amino acids long. Trimming left V 2 bases short and J 5 bases short, with 12 bases between. CDR1 is KGHSH, CDR2 LQKENI, per germline. This chain's CDR3 is CASSPAGGGNEKLFF. In DNA form, the CDR3 reads TGTGCCAGCTCACCAGCCGGCGGGGGGAATGAAAAACTGTTTTTT.

The chain is built from TRBV18 and TRBJ1-3, with unresolved D. This CDR3 spans 16 amino acids. CDR1 and CDR2 from the germline V gene are KGHSH and LQKENI. Trimming cost V 1 base and J 0 bases, with 10 bases left between them. The DNA of the CDR3 is TGTGCCAGCTCACCACAACCGGGTAACTCTGGAAACACCATATATTTT. This codes for CASSPQPGNSGNTIYF.

CDR3: CASSAGTGVYGYTF. The CDR3 bases are TGTGCCAGCAGCGCCGGGACAGGGGTCTATGGCTACACCTTC. The chain has TRBV25-1 and TRBJ1-2; TRBD1 matches at 10 bases. Losses at the gene ends were 6 bases for V and 4 bases for J; bases not matched to a gene: 5. Per the germline V gene, CDR1 is MGHDK and CDR2 is SYGVNS. The CDR3 covers 14 residues.

The rearrangement uses TRBV7-3 and TRBJ1-6; tentatively, D is TRBD1 (5 bases). The CDR3 covers 14 residues. The germline gives CDR1 SGHTA, CDR2 FQGTGA. Trimming pared 0 bases from V and 10 bases from J, leaving 10 bases between. The DNA of the CDR3 is TGTGCCAGCAGCTTAACGTATTCAGGGTCACCCCTCCACTTT. This encodes CASSLTYSGSPLHF.

This clone was observed a single time. The chain uses TRBV29-1 and TRBJ1-2; D gene unclear. Germline CDR1 SQVTM, CDR2 ANQGSEA. The CDR3 spans 12 residues. Trimming left V 4 bases short and J 3 bases short, with 9 bases between. The CDR3 coding sequence is TGCAGCGTTGGCGGAGTGGACTATGGCTACACCTTC. Its translation: CSVGGVDYGYTF.

The chain has TRBV18 and TRBJ1-1, with a tentative D call TRBD1 (5 bases). Trimming removed 2 bases at V and 6 bases at J, with 13 bases between. CDR3 length: 14 amino acids. Germline V CDR1 and CDR2: KGHSH, LQKENI. The CDR3 coding sequence is TGTGCCAGCTCACCATTGAGGGACTCTGCTGAAGCTTTCTTT. Its protein is CASSPLRDSAEAFF.

This clone was counted a single time. The rearrangement uses TRBV7-9 and TRBJ1-2; TRBD1 is a possible D gene (5 bases). V gave up 4 bases and J gave up 5 bases, with 11 bases separating them. The CDR3 runs 13 residues. Germline lookup yields CDR1 SEHNR and CDR2 FQNEAQ (reference sequence). This CDR3 is CASSSQGPYGYTF. The CDR3, as DNA: TGTGCCAGCAGCTCTCAGGGCCCGTATGGCTACACCTTC.

The chain links TRBV7-8 to TRBJ1-1, with D unclear. The CDR3 runs 15 residues. The V end lost 2 bases, the J end lost 5 bases, and 15 bases lay between the germline ends. CDR1 is SGHVS and CDR2 is FQNEAQ in the germline V gene. For the CDR3, the DNA is TGTGCCAGCAGCTTAAGGCGTCCCGGGAATACTGAAGCTTTCTTT. Translation gives CASSLRRPGNTEAFF.

The chain has TRBV7-8 and TRBJ1-2; D not certain. Germline V CDR1 and CDR2: SGHVS, FQNEAQ. The CDR3 is made up of 12 amino acids. With 5 bases removed from V and 5 bases from J, the gap between germline ends came to 9 bases. The CDR3 region is CASSPPGYGYTF. In nucleotides, the CDR3 is TGTGCCAGCAGCCCCCCGGGATATGGCTACACCTTC.

This clone was detected only once. The V gene is TRBV5-1, the J gene TRBJ1-1; D remains unclear. CDR3 length: 15 amino acids. Germline CDR1 is SGHRS and CDR2 is YFSETQ. Trimming stripped 0 bases from V and 1 base from J, with 10 bases between. This CDR3 reads CASSLAGVGNTEAFF. In DNA form, the CDR3 reads TGCGCCAGCAGCTTGGCCGGGGTTGGGAACACTGAAGCTTTCTTT.

V gene TRBV3-1 (or the pseudogene TRBV3-2) combines with J gene TRBJ2-2; D not certain. CDR1 and CDR2 (germline): LGHDT, YNNKEL (reference sequence). The V and J ends lost 0 bases and 6 bases respectively, with 5 bases between them. The CDR3 covers 13 residues. This chain's CDR3 is CASSQDFSGELFF. CDR3 in DNA: TGTGCCAGCAGCCAAGATTTCTCCGGGGAGCTGTTTTTT.

This rearrangement joins TRBV6-5 to TRBJ2-7; the match to TRBD1 covers 7 bases. This CDR3 has 13 amino acids. CDR1 and CDR2 from the germline V gene are MNHEY and SVGAGI. J was trimmed by 5 bases and V by 6 bases; bases with no gene match: 7. As DNA, the CDR3 is TGTGCCAGCAGGCGGACAGGAGTAAACGAGCAGTACTTC. Translating it yields CASRRTGVNEQYF.

Details on this clone: The identical CDR3 is also encoded by other nucleotide sequences in the sample. V is TRBV7-2 and J is TRBJ1-5; the D gene is possibly TRBD1 (6 bases). This CDR3 spans 14 amino acids. Trimming removed 2 bases at V and 6 bases at J, with 11 bases between. Germline CDR1 is SGHTA and CDR2 is FQGNSA. This chain's CDR3 is CASSLRGGSQPQHF. The CDR3 nucleotides read TGTGCCAGCAGCTTACGAGGGGGTTCTCAGCCCCAGCATTTT.

The gene calls are TRBV5-6 and TRBJ1-2; 9 bases fit TRBD1. The ends lost 4 bases at V and 5 bases at J; junction bases unmatched: 6. This CDR3 has 14 amino acids. The germline V gene encodes CDR1 SGHDT and CDR2 YYEEEE. CDR3 loop: CASSLQGARYGYTF. The CDR3 DNA is TGTGCCAGCAGCCTACAGGGGGCGAGGTATGGCTACACCTTC.

The rearrangement uses TRBV6-6 and TRBJ2-5; D possibly corresponds to TRBD2 (6 bases). V was cut by 4 bases and J by 1 base, with 13 bases left in between. CDR1 and CDR2 (germline): MNHNY, SVGAGI (reference sequence). The CDR3 sequence is 15 residues long. This CDR3 reads CASSWGGAIQETQYF. The CDR3 bases are TGTGCCAGCAGTTGGGGCGGGGCCATCCAAGAGACCCAGTACTTC.

The V and J genes are TRBV12-3 or TRBV12-4 and TRBJ1-1; D is ambiguous. The CDR3 is 12 amino acids. Trimming stripped 2 bases from V and 3 bases from J, with 4 bases between. The DNA for the CDR3 is TGTGCCAGCAGTTTAAGCTACACTGAAGCTTTCTTT. It codes for CASSLSYTEAFF.

With respect to this clone: Other nucleotide sequences in the sample specify the same CDR3. The chain uses TRBV5-4 and TRBJ1-6, with 8 bases that match TRBD1. The CDR3 totals 14 residues. Germline trimming cut 3 bases from V and 7 bases from J; bases unmatched to any gene: 3. Germline V gene data show CDR1 as SGHNT and CDR2 as YYREEE (reference sequence). This CDR3 reads CASSSDRANSPLHF. CDR3 nucleotides: TGTGCCAGCAGCTCGGACAGGGCGAATTCACCCCTCCACTTT.

V is TRBV27 and J is TRBJ1-2; a possible D gene is TRBD1 (6 bases). V lost 6 bases, J lost 8 bases, and 19 bases lay in between. Germline lookup yields CDR1 MNHEY and CDR2 SMNVEV (reference sequence). CDR3 length: 14 residues. CDR3 in DNA: TGTGCCAGCAGCGCCAACCCGCCAGGGGTGGGCTACACCTTC. Translated, it gives CASSANPPGVGYTF.

This chain links TRBV7-8 with TRBJ2-3, with TRBD2 matching over 10 bases. CDR3 length: 14 amino acids. Germline CDR1 and CDR2: SGHVS and FQNEAQ. The ends lost 5 bases at V and 6 bases at J; junction bases unmatched: 5. The CDR3 protein is CASSQAGGWDTQYF. DNA of the CDR3: TGTGCCAGCAGCCAAGCGGGGGGGTGGGATACGCAGTATTTT.